This T cell receptor (beta chain) was profiled in a study of beta chain features in type 1 diabetes. Whole-study findings and limits: Within each of all four CD4+ subsets, Type 1 diabetes patients had TCRB CDR3s that were moderately but significantly shorter.

This clone was counted a few times. Antigen unknown. Expressed TCRB transcripts got sequenced, as all isolated RNA was reverse transcribed. Sequencing was performed with immunoSEQ multiplex PCR; in TCRdb, only in-frame clones are kept and a portion is missing. The sample holds some 160,000 clones, about 9% seen once. With 5 bases removed from V and 1 base from J, the gap between germline ends came to 14 bases. The CDR3 totals 15 residues. Per germline, CDR1 LGHNA and CDR2 YNFKEQ. Sequences were obtained from central memory CD4+ T cells from blood. The chain joins TRBV4-2 to TRBJ2-5; a possible D gene is TRBD2 (6 bases). The receptor's source is a woman aged 25 to 39 with type 1 diabetes. For the CDR3, the DNA is TGTGCCAGCAGCAGAGTCCCGGGGGTCCAAGAGACCCAGTACTTC. It translates to CASSRVPGVQETQYF.